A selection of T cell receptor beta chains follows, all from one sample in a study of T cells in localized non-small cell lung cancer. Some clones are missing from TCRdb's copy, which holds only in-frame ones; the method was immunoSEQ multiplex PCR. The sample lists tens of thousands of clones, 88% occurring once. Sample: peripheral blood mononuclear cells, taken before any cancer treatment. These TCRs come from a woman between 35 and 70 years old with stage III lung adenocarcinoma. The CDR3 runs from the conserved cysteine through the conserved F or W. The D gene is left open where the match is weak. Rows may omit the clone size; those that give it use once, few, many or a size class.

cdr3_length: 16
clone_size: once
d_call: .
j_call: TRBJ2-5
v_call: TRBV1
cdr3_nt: TGCACCAGCAGCCAAGATAGGGCTAGCGGGAGAGAGACCCAGTACTTC
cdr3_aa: CTSSQDRASGRETQYF

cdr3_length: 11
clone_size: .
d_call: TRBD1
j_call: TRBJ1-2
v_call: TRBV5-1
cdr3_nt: TGCGCCAGCAGCGTCCGGGACAGGATTACCTTC
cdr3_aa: CASSVRDRITF

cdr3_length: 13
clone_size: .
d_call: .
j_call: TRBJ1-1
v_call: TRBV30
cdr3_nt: TGTGCCTGGAGGAGGGGGGAGTTCACTGAAGCTTTCTTT
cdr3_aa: CAWRRGEFTEAFF

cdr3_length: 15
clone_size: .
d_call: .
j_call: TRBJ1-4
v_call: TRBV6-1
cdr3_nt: TGTGCCAGCAGTGAAGCGACAGCAACTAATGAAAAACTGTTTTTT
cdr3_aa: CASSEATATNEKLFF

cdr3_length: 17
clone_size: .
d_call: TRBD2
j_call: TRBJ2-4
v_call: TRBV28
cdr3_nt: TGTGCCAGCAGTTTCTCTTCGGGACTAGCGGGAGAAAACATTCAGTACTTC
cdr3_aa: CASSFSSGLAGENIQYF

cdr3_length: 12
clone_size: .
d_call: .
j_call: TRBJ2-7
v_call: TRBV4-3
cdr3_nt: TGCGCCAGCAGCCAAGATCGGCGGGAGCAGTACTTC
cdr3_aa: CASSQDRREQYF

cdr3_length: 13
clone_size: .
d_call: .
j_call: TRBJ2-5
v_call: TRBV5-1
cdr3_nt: TGCGCCAGCAGCTTGGCGGGGGCCGAGACCCAGTACTTC
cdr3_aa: CASSLAGAETQYF

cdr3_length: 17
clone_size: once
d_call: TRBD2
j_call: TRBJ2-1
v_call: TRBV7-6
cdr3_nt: TGTGCCAGCAGCCAACCGAAAACTAGCGGGGTATACAATGAGCAGTTCTTC
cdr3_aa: CASSQPKTSGVYNEQFF

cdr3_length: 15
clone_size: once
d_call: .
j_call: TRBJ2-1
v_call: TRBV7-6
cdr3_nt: TGTGCCAGCAGCTTAGGGGGCTCGTTATACAATGAGCAGTTCTTC
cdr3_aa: CASSLGGSLYNEQFF

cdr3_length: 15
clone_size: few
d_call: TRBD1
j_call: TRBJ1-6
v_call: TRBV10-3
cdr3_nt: TGTGCCATCAGTGAGAGGGACAGGGTGGGGTCACCCCTCCACTTT
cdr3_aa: CAISERDRVGSPLHF

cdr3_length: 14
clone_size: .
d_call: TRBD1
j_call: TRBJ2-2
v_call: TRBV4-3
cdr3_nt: TGCGCCAGCCGGGACAGGACCCTCACCGGGGAGCTGTTTTTT
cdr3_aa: CASRDRTLTGELFF

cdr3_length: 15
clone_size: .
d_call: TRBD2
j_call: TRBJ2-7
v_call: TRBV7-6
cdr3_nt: TGTGCCAGCAGCCACCGACTAGCGGGGGGCTACGAGCAGTACTTC
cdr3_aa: CASSHRLAGGYEQYF

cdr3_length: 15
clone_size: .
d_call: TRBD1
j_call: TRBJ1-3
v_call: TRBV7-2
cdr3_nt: TGTGCCAGCAGACCGACAGGGGGCAGTGGAAACACCATATATTTT
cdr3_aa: CASRPTGGSGNTIYF

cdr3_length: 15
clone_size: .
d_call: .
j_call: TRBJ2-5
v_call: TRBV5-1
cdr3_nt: TGCGCCAGCAGCTTGGCCAGGGGCCCTCAAGAGACCCAGTACTTC
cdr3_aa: CASSLARGPQETQYF

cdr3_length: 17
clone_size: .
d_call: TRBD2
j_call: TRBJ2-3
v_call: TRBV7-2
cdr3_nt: TGTGCCAGCAGCCCGGGACTAGCGGGAGGTTTGGCAGATACGCAGTATTTT
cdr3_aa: CASSPGLAGGLADTQYF

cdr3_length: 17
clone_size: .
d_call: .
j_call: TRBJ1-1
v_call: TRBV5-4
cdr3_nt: TGTGCCAGCAGCCCGACCGGGATCCCAGCGGATACCACTGAAGCTTTCTTT
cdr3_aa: CASSPTGIPADTTEAFF

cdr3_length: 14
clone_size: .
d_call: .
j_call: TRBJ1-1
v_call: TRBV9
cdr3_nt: TGTGCCAGCAGCACCACAGGGCAACTCACTGAAGCTTTCTTT
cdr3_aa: CASSTTGQLTEAFF

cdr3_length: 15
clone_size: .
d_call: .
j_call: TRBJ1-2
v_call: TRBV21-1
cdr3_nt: TGTGCCAGCAGCAAAGCTAAACCAGGGCCTTGTGGCTACACCTTC
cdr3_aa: CASSKAKPGPCGYTF

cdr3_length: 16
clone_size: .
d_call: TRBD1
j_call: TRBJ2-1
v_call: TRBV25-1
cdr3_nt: TGTGCCAGCAGTGATAGGGGACAGGGAGATACGGATGAGCAGTTCTTC
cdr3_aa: CASSDRGQGDTDEQFF

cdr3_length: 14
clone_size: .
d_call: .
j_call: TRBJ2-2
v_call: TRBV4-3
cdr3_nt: TGCGCCAGCAGGACGACAGGCGGGACCGGGGAGCTGTTTTTT
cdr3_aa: CASRTTGGTGELFF

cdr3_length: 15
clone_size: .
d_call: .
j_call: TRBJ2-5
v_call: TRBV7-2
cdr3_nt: TGTGCCAGCAGCTTACTAGTCGACTCTTCGGAGACCCAGTACTTC
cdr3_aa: CASSLLVDSSETQYF